This entry describes one T cell receptor beta chain. Its target is not known. Prepared TCR beta cDNA libraries contained unique molecular identifiers. TCRdb re-derived calls from the PCR reads in MiXCR, one entry per CDR3 protein. The sample consists of 350,000 to 500,000 distinct CDR3 sequences, approximately 37% of them appearing once. The entry originates in a study of post-analysis software for immune sequencing data. Study-wide findings and caveats: Patients showed TRBV5-6, TRBV5-1 and TRBV20-1 among five TRBV segments more frequent than in controls.

The CDR3 runs 15 residues. J was trimmed by 3 bases and V by 1 base; bases with no gene match: 4. The germline CDR1 and CDR2 sequences are MGHRA and YSYEKL. This TCR came from a girl between 2 and 10 years old with multiple sclerosis. The chain joins TRBV4-1 to TRBJ2-7; TRBD2 matches 9 bases. The sequencing sample was made of blood. The CDR3 loop reads CASSQVGSGGYEQYF. The CDR3 DNA reads as TGCGCCAGCAGCCAAGTGGGTAGCGGGGGCTACGAGCAGTACTTC.